This T cell receptor (beta chain) derives from a study of early T cells in non-severe SARS-CoV-2 infection. Study-level background: The chains were unpaired, and the sequenced material was bulk RNA from unsorted whole blood. Study results and caveats: A preference for anti-spike CD8 responses marked VDJdb matching, which missed private and CD4 specificities.

This CDR3 contains 15 residues. V trimming: 6 bases; J trimming: 4 bases; junction bases outside the gene matches: 9. In germline, CDR1 is MNHNY, CDR2 SVGAGI (reference sequence). This clonotype was observed many times. Its antigen is as yet unknown. In the library, individual cDNA molecules carried attached unique molecular identifiers. Using its own MiXCR run on the 5' RACE reads, TCRdb lists one record per CDR3 protein. The table records fewer than 40,000 distinct CDR3 sequences, under 6% of them present only once. This sequence joins TRBV6-6 and TRBJ1-2; 9 bases fit TRBD1. This receptor was identified in an adult who was a healthcare worker with PCR-confirmed SARS-CoV-2 infection or an uninfected control (not recorded which). Material: whole blood. DNA for the CDR3: TGTGCCAGCAGGATCGGGGACAGGGCTTTCTATGGCTACACCTTC. As protein: CASRIGDRAFYGYTF.